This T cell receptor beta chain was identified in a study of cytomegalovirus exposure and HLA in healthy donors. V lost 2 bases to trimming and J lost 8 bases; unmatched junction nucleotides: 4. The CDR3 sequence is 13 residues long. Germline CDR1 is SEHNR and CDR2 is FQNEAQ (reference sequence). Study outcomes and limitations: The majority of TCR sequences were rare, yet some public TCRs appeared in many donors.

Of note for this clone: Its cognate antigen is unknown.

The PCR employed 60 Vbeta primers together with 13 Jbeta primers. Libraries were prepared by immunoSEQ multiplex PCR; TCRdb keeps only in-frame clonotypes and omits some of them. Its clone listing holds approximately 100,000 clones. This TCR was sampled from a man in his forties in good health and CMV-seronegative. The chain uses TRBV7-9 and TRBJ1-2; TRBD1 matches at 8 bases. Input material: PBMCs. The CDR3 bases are TGTGCCAGCAGCTTACAGGGGGCTGAGGGCTACACCTTC. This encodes CASSLQGAEGYTF.